The 15 T cell receptor beta chains listed next were all sequenced from one sample in a study of human T cells and chemical hapten exposure. One entry per CDR3 protein results from TCRdb running MiXCR on the RACE reads. The sample lists around 380,000 distinct CDR3 sequences; approximately 5.1% were seen once. Time point given: patch test 1, 2 weeks after DPC sensitization. Treatment specified: therapeutic diphenylcyclopropenone sensitization with weekly scalp DPC. The sequenced sample was whole blood, obtained in connection with sensitization to the hapten diphenylcyclopropenone (DPC). The origin of the receptors is a woman aged 50 to 65 with alopecia areata. Some clones in this sample may be carry-over from other donors' samples.

This clonotype has a count of ten or more. V gene TRBV28 combines with J gene TRBJ1-5; D uncertain. Trimming left V 2 bases short and J 6 bases short, with 8 bases between. CDR3 length equals 13 residues. Germline V gene data show CDR1 as MDHEN and CDR2 as SYDVKM. The CDR3: CASSLGYGQPQHF. The DNA for the CDR3 is TGTGCCAGCAGTTTAGGGTACGGTCAGCCCCAGCATTTT.

The chain is built from TRBV7-9 and TRBJ1-6; D not certain. The germline V gene has CDR1 SEHNR and CDR2 FQNEAQ (reference sequence). The V end lost 1 base, the J end lost 13 bases, and 8 bases lay between the germline ends. The length of the CDR3 is 12 residues. CDR3 sequence reads: CASSLGGVPLHF. CDR3 bases: TGTGCCAGCAGCTTAGGTGGTGTCCCCCTCCACTTT.

This clonotype appeared many times. The chain joins TRBV5-1 to TRBJ1-2; possibly TRBD1 for D (5 bases). The V gene lost 0 bases and the J gene lost 2 bases, with 11 bases spanning the gap. The CDR3 has 15 amino acids. The germline V gene has CDR1 SGHRS and CDR2 YFSETQ. DNA for the CDR3: TGCGCCAGCAGCTTGGCAGGGACCGCCAACTATGGCTACACCTTC. It is translated as CASSLAGTANYGYTF.

This clonotype was observed a few times. The rearrangement links TRBV10-3 to TRBJ2-2, with TRBD2 as a possible D gene (6 bases). CDR3 length: 15 amino acids. CDR1 ENHRY and CDR2 SYGVKD come from the germline V gene. Trimming took 6 bases from V and 1 from J, leaving 12 bases between them. The CDR3 bases are TGTGCCATCAGGCCGGGACTTGAGAACACCGGGGAGCTGTTTTTT. Its protein product is CAIRPGLENTGELFF.

This clonotype was picked up a small number of times. The chain joins TRBV15 to TRBJ2-3; D tentatively reads TRBD1 or TRBD2 (5 bases each). CDR3 length: 12 residues. Looked up from germline, CDR1 is LNHNV and CDR2 is YYDKDF (reference sequence). The V end lost 9 bases, the J end lost 6 bases, and 13 bases lay between the germline ends. The CDR3 spells CATQQWGDTQYF. Here the CDR3 DNA reads TGTGCCACGCAGCAGTGGGGGGATACGCAGTATTTT. The full variable domain, rest sourced from reference TRBV15 and TRBJ2-3, is DAMVIQNPRYQVTQFGKPVTLSCSQTLNHNVMYWYQQKSSQAPKLLFHYYDKDFNNEADTPDNFQSRRPNTSFCFLDIRSPGLGDTAMYLCATQQWGDTQYFGPGTRLTVL.

The table lists this clonotype with many counts. The V call is TRBV5-1, the J call TRBJ2-1, with 7 bases aligning to TRBD2. The trim removed 4 bases at V and 6 bases at J, leaving 10 bases unmatched. Germline CDR1 and CDR2: SGHRS and YFSETQ. CDR3 length: 15 amino acids. The CDR3 reads CASSPEGLVGNEQFF. CDR3 nucleotides: TGCGCCAGCAGCCCGGAAGGACTAGTCGGCAATGAGCAGTTCTTC.

This clonotype was found many times. The chain links TRBV4-1 to TRBJ2-7; TRBD1 might be the D (6 bases). CDR3 length: 15 amino acids. Germline V gives CDR1 MGHRA, CDR2 YSYEKL. Trimming removed 2 bases from V and 2 bases from J, with 13 bases in between. CDR3 nucleotide sequence: TGCGCCAGCAGCCAAACCGACAGGACTCCCTACGAGCAGTACTTC. Its protein is CASSQTDRTPYEQYF.

This clonotype has ten or more counts. V gene TRBV6-6 combines with J gene TRBJ1-1; TRBD1 matches 9 bases. The germline V gene has CDR1 MNHNY and CDR2 SVGAGI (reference sequence). The CDR3 loop spans 16 amino acids. V lost 5 bases to trimming and J lost 1 base; unmatched junction nucleotides: 8. DNA of the CDR3: TGTGCCAGCAGTAAGCCCGGGACAGGGAGGAACACTGAAGCTTTCTTT. It encodes CASSKPGTGRNTEAFF.

This clonotype has at least ten counts. This chain uses TRBV18 with TRBJ1-2, with TRBD1 identical over 7 bases. The CDR3 spans 13 residues. V lost 3 bases and J lost 4; bases outside the gene matches: 2. Germline CDR1 and CDR2: KGHSH and LQKENI. Written as DNA, the CDR3 is TGTGCCAGCTCACCGGACAGGTTCTATGGCTACACCTTC. It encodes CASSPDRFYGYTF.

At least ten counts were recorded for this clonotype. This chain uses TRBV5-1 with TRBJ1-5; 8 bases match TRBD1. The germline CDR1 and CDR2 sequences are SGHRS and YFSETQ. Unmatched junction bases numbered 9, after V lost 3 bases and J lost 10 bases. This CDR3 spans 14 amino acids. The CDR3 spells CASSSTAGGEPQHF. CDR3 in DNA: TGCGCCAGCAGCTCGACGGCAGGGGGCGAACCCCAGCATTTT.

In its sample, this clonotype was seen many times. The chain's CDR3 is CASSRRADTQYF. The CDR3 DNA reads TGTGCCAGCAGCCGCCGGGCGGATACGCAGTATTTT. The chain employs TRBV7-2 and TRBJ2-3; D uncertain. This CDR3 has 12 residues. Per germline, CDR1 SGHTA and CDR2 FQGNSA. Trimming took off 5 bases at V and 6 bases at J, with 9 bases between the two ends.

About this clonotype: A junction end diverges from the germline sequence, so it may reflect a read error. This rearrangement joins TRBV29-1 to TRBJ1-1; D may be TRBD1 (6 bases). This CDR3 comprises 13 residues. CDR1 and CDR2 from the germline V gene are SQVTM and ANQGSEA. CDR3 in DNA: TGCAGCGTTGATAAGGGGGTGAAGACTGAAGCTTTCTTT. This codes for CSVDKGVKTEAFF.

This clonotype was counted a few times. The chain has TRBV5-1 and TRBJ2-7; 8 nucleotides match TRBD1. CDR1 and CDR2 (germline): SGHRS, YFSETQ. V lost 0 bases to trimming and J lost 5 bases; unmatched junction nucleotides: 4. The CDR3 runs 14 residues. CDR3 sequence: CASSLGQGLDEQYF. The CDR3 coding sequence is TGCGCCAGCAGCTTGGGACAGGGGTTGGACGAGCAGTACTTC.

This clonotype has ten or more counts. The chain recombines TRBV6-2 or TRBV6-3 with TRBJ1-1; D gene unclear. CDR1 and CDR2 (germline): MNHEY, SVGEGT. Deletions cut 6 bases from V and 5 bases from J, with 16 bases between. This CDR3 is 14 amino acids long. CDR3 nucleotides: TGTGCCAGCAGCCCAGCCGGAGTAAGGACTGAAGCTTTCTTT. It is translated as CASSPAGVRTEAFF.

The table lists this clonotype with a few counts. V gene TRBV5-1 combines with J gene TRBJ2-6; D gene ambiguous. Looked up from germline, CDR1 is SGHRS and CDR2 is YFSETQ. The CDR3 totals 15 residues. V was pared by 7 bases and J by 0 bases, with 11 bases between. The chain's CDR3 is CASYPTPSGANVLTF. The CDR3 DNA reads as TGCGCCAGCTACCCTACACCCTCTGGGGCCAACGTCCTGACTTTC.